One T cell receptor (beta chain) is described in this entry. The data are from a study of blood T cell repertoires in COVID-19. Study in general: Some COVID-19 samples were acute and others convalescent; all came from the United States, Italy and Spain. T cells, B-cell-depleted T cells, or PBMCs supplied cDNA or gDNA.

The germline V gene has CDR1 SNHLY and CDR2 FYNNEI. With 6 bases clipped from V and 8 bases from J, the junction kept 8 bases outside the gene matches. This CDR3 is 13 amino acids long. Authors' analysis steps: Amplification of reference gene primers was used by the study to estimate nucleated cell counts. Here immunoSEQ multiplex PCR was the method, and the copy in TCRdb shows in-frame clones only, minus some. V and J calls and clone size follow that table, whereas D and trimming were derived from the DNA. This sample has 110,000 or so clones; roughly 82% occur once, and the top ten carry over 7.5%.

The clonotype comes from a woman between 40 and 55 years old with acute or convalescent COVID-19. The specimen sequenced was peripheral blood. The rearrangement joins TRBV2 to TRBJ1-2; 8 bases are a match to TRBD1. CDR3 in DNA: TGTGCCAGCAGCCAGGACAGGGTGGAAGGCTACACCTTC. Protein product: CASSQDRVEGYTF.